This T cell receptor beta chain was sequenced during a study of cytomegalovirus exposure and HLA in healthy donors. Study as a whole: As an earlier analysis found, roughly 180 million T cells yielded about 100 million unique TCR beta sequences. HLA-typed donors were the source of around 85 million unique TCRs held in an early data release. Broader study findings: Immune exposure data for these donors was limited to CMV serostatus. The study labeled under 200 TCR beta chains cytomegalovirus-associated.

Amplification used 60 Vbeta primers and 13 Jbeta primers. Profiled with immunoSEQ multiplex PCR; TCRdb holds only in-frame clones, not every one. Here the sample spans roughly 120,000 clones, roughly 80% being singletons. After removal of 2 bases from V and 4 bases from J, the junction contained 12 bases not matched to a gene. The CDR3 length is 17 residues. The germline CDR1 and CDR2 sequences are SGHRS and YFSETQ. Comments on this clone: No antigen is known for it.

This chain connects TRBV5-1 to TRBJ2-5, with 9 bases that match TRBD2. The sequence was obtained from a man between 60 and 75 years old in good health and CMV-seropositive. The sample consisted of PBMCs. CDR3 nucleotides: TGCGCCAGCAGCTTTCGGGCGGGGGGGGACCTCACAGAGACCCAGTACTTC. It is translated as CASSFRAGGDLTETQYF.